This T cell receptor (beta chain) was documented in a study of T-cell reconstitution after alpha-beta-depleted transplantation in children. This CDR3 contains 14 residues. V was pared by 3 bases and J by 0 bases, with 8 bases between. The germline V gene encodes CDR1 SEHNR and CDR2 FQNEAQ (reference sequence). Unique molecular identifiers were used in preparing the TCRbeta library. One entry per CDR3 protein, called by TCRdb with MiXCR from the PCR reads. The repertoire holds some 240,000 distinct CDR3 sequences, with approximately 12% as singletons. This clonotype has ten or more counts. This material consisted of PBMCs from the stem cell graft donor, taken from the stem cell graft. V is TRBV7-9 and J is TRBJ1-2, with D perhaps TRBD1 (5 bases). The sequence was collected from a human donor who donated a stem cell graft to a child with acute lymphoblastic leukemia. This chain's CDR3 is CASSFQGSNYGYTF. CDR3 DNA sequence: TGTGCCAGCAGCTTTCAGGGCTCTAACTATGGCTACACCTTC.